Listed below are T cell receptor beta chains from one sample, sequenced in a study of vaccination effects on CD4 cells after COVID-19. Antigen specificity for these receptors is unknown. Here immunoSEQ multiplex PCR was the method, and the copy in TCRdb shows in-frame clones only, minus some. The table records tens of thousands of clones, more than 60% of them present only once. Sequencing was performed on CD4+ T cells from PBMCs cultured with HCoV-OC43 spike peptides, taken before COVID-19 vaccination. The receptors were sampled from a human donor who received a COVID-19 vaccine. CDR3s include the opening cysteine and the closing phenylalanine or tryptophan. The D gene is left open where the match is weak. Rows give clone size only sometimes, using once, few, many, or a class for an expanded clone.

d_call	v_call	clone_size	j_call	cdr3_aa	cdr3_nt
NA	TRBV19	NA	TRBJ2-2	CASAGSWTSGELFF	TGTGCCAGCGCCGGGTCTTGGACGTCCGGGGAGCTGTTTTTT
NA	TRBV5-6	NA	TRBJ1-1	CASSLGQGPQGTEAFF	TGTGCCAGCAGCTTGGGGCAGGGGCCCCAAGGGACTGAAGCTTTCTTT
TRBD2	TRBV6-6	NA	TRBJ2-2	CASSRLAGYDRTGELFF	TGTGCCAGCAGTCGGCTAGCGGGATATGATAGGACCGGGGAGCTGTTTTTT
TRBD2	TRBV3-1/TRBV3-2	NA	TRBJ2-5	CASGGTSGSLQETQYF	TGTGCCAGCGGCGGGACTAGCGGAAGCCTCCAAGAGACCCAGTACTTC
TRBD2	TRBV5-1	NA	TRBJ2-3	CASSLVSGGTADTQYF	TGCGCCAGCAGCTTGGTTAGCGGGGGGACGGCAGATACGCAGTATTTT
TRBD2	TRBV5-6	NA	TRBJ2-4	CASSLKGLELNIQYF	TGTGCCAGCAGCTTGAAGGGACTAGAACTGAACATTCAGTACTTC
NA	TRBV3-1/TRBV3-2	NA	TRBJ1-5	CASSQGQANQPQHF	TGTGCCAGCAGCCAAGGACAAGCCAATCAGCCCCAGCATTTT
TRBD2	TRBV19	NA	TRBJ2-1	CASGLSGSRQFF	TGTGCCAGTGGTCTGAGCGGGAGCAGGCAGTTCTTC
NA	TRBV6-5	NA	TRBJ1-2	CASSYRAPWGYTF	TGTGCCAGCAGTTATCGGGCGCCTTGGGGCTACACCTTC
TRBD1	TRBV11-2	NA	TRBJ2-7	CASSVGQGPSYEQYF	TGTGCCAGCAGCGTGGGACAGGGCCCTTCCTACGAGCAGTACTTC
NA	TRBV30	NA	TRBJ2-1	CAWSRTGNNEQFF	TGTGCCTGGAGTCGCACGGGAAACAATGAGCAGTTCTTC
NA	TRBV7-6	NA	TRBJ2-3	CASSLAGASTDTQYF	TGTGCCAGCAGCTTAGCGGGGGCAAGCACAGATACGCAGTATTTT
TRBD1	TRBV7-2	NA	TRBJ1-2	CASSRDRAGGYTF	TGTGCCAGCAGCCGAGACAGGGCTGGAGGCTACACCTTC
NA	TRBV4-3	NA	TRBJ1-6	CASSQDDRGRLGSPLHF	TGCGCCAGCAGCCAAGATGATAGGGGTCGATTGGGTTCACCCCTCCACTTT
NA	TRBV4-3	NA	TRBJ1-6	CASSRTGNPNSPLHF	TGCGCCAGCAGCCGAACAGGGAACCCGAATTCACCCCTCCACTTT
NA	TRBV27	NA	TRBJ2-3	CASLDPSAIILYF	TGTGCCAGCCTAGACCCCTCGGCCATCATCCTGTATTTT
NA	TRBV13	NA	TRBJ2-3	CASSLGVGADTQYF	TGTGCCAGCAGCTTAGGGGTGGGGGCAGATACGCAGTATTTT
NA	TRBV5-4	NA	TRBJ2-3	CASSLMGGGVTDTQYF	TGTGCCAGCAGCTTGATGGGTGGGGGAGTTACAGATACGCAGTATTTT
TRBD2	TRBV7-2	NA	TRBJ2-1	CASSFRDAGGEKFF	TGTGCCAGCAGCTTCAGAGATGCCGGGGGGGAGAAGTTCTTC
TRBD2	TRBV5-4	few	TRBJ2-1	CASSPSSGLAGDNEQFF	TGTGCCAGCAGCCCATCATCTGGGCTAGCGGGGGATAATGAGCAGTTCTTC
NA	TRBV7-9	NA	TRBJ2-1	CASSFEGSSYNEQFF	TGTGCCAGCAGCTTCGAGGGGAGCTCCTACAATGAGCAGTTCTTC
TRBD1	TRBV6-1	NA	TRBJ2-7	CASSDTGGPSYEQYF	TGTGCCAGCAGTGATACAGGGGGCCCGTCCTACGAGCAGTACTTC
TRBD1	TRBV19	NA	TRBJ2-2	CATSTGGGGTGELFF	TGTGCCACCTCGACAGGGGGAGGTGGCACCGGGGAGCTGTTTTTT
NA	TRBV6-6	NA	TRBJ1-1	CASSRGGMNTEAFF	TGTGCCAGCAGTCGAGGGGGGATGAACACTGAAGCTTTCTTT
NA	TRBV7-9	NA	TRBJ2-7	CASSWTDGGHEQYF	TGTGCCAGCAGCTGGACCGACGGGGGGCACGAGCAGTACTTC
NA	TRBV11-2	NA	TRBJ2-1	CASRAVGRTYNEQFF	TGTGCCAGCAGGGCAGTTGGTCGGACCTACAATGAGCAGTTCTTC
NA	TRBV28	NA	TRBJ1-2	CASSATGRGNYGYTF	TGTGCCAGCAGTGCCACGGGCCGGGGGAACTATGGCTACACCTTC
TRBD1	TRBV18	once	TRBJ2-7	CASSPFGQGAKYEQYF	TGTGCCAGCTCACCTTTCGGACAGGGGGCGAAGTACGAGCAGTACTTC
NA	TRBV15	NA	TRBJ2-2	CATSMDSSNTGELFF	TGTGCCACCAGCATGGACAGTTCGAACACCGGGGAGCTGTTTTTT
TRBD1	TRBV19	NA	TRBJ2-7	CASSIGTDRAEQYF	TGTGCCAGTAGTATCGGTACGGACAGGGCCGAGCAGTACTTC
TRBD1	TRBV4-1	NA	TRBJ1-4	CASSQAGTGKEKLFF	TGCGCCAGCAGCCAGGCCGGGACAGGGAAGGAAAAACTGTTTTTT
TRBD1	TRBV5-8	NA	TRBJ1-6	CASSWDRVFSYNSPLHF	TGTGCCAGCAGCTGGGACAGGGTTTTCTCCTATAATTCACCCCTCCACTTT
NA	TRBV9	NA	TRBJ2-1	CASSSRDAPYNEQFF	TGTGCCAGCAGCAGCCGGGACGCTCCTTACAATGAGCAGTTCTTC
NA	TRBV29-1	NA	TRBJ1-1	CSVEDMRGSTEAFF	TGCAGCGTTGAAGACATGAGGGGGAGCACTGAAGCTTTCTTT
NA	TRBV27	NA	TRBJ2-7	CASSSNSRTYEQYF	TGTGCCAGCAGTTCGAACTCTCGTACCTACGAGCAGTACTTC
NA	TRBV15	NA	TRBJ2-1	CATSRVPSLSYNEQFF	TGTGCCACCAGCAGAGTTCCTTCTTTATCCTACAATGAGCAGTTCTTC
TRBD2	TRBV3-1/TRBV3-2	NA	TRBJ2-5	CASSRRGGQGETQYF	TGTGCCAGCAGCCGCCGCGGGGGGCAGGGGGAGACCCAGTACTTC
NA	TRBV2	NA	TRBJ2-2	CASRLAPTDTGELFF	TGTGCCAGCAGACTGGCCCCTACGGACACCGGGGAGCTGTTTTTT
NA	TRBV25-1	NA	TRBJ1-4	CASSGGGRPNEKLFF	TGTGCCAGCAGTGGAGGGGGACGGCCGAATGAAAAACTGTTTTTT
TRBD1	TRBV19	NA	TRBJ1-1	CASSMPRTGLSTEAFF	TGTGCCAGTAGTATGCCCAGGACAGGGCTAAGCACTGAAGCTTTCTTT
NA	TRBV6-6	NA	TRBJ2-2	CASIPTAPNTGELFF	TGTGCCAGCATCCCGACAGCACCGAACACCGGGGAGCTGTTTTTT
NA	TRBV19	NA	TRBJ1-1	CASSIEAEFMNTEAFF	TGTGCCAGTAGTATAGAGGCCGAATTCATGAACACTGAAGCTTTCTTT
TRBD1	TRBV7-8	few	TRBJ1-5	CASSSEGQLSNQPQHF	TGTGCCAGCAGCTCTGAGGGACAGTTGAGCAATCAGCCCCAGCATTTT
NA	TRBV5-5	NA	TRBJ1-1	CASSLAHTEAFF	TGTGCCAGCAGCTTGGCTCACACTGAAGCTTTCTTT
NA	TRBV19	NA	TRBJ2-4	CASSNVGADIQYF	TGTGCCAGTAGTAATGTAGGGGCGGACATTCAGTACTTC
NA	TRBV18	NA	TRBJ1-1	CASSPPGASWNTEAFF	TGTGCCAGCTCACCTCCAGGGGCCAGTTGGAACACTGAAGCTTTCTTT